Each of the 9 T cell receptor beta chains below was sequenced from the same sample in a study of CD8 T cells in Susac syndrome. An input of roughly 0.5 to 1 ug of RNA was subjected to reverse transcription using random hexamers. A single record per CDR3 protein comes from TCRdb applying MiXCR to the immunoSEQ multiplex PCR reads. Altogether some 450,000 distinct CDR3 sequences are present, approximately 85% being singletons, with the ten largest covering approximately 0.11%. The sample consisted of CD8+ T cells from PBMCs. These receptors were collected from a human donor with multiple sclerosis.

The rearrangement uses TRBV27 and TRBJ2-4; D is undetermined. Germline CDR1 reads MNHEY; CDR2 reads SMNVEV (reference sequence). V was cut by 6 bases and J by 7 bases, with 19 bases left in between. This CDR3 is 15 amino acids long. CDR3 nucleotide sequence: TGTGCCAGCAGCATTCTTTATGATTCAAGGAACATTCAGTACTTC. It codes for CASSILYDSRNIQYF.

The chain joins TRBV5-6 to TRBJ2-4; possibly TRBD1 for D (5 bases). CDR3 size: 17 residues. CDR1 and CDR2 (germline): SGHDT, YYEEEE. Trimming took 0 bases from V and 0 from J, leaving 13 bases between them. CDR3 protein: CASSLEAGPIAKNIQYF. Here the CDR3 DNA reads TGTGCCAGCAGCTTGGAAGCAGGGCCAATAGCCAAAAACATTCAGTACTTC. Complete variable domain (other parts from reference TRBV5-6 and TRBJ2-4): DAGVTQSPTHLIKTRGQQVTLRCSPKSGHDTVSWYQQALGQGPQFIFQYYEEEERQRGNFPDRFSGHQFPNYSSELNVNALLLGDSALYLCASSLEAGPIAKNIQYFGAGTRLSVL.

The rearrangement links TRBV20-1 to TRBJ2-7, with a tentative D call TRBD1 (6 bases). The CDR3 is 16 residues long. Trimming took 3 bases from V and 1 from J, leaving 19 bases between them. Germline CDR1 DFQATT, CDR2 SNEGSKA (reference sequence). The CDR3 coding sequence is TGCAGTGCTAGGGAACTTACAGGGACACCATCCTACGAGCAGTACTTC. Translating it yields CSARELTGTPSYEQYF.

The CDR3 nucleotides read TGTGCCAGCAGTGGACTAGCGGGAAGCACAGATACGCAGTATTTT. Its translation is CASSGLAGSTDTQYF. The chain is built from TRBV3-1 and TRBJ2-3; 12 bases align to TRBD2. CDR1 and CDR2 (germline): LGHDT, YNNKEL (reference sequence). J lost 0 bases, V lost 6 bases, and 1 base had no gene match. The CDR3 is made up of 15 amino acids.

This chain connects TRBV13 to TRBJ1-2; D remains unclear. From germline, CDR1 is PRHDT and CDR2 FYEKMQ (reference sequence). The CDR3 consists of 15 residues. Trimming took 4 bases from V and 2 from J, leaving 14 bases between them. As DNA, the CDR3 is TGTGCCAGCAGCTCCGGAATCATATCAAACTATGGCTACACCTTC. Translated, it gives CASSSGIISNYGYTF.

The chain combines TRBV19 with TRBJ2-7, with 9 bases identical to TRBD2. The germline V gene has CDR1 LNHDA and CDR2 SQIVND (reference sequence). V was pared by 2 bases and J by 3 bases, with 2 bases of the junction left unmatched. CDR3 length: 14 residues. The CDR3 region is CASSILAGRYEQYF. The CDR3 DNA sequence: TGTGCCAGTAGTATACTAGCGGGACGCTACGAGCAGTACTTC. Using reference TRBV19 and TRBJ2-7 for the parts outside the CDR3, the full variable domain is DGGITQSPKYLFRKEGQNVTLSCEQNLNHDAMYWYRQDPGQGLRLIYYSQIVNDFQKGDIAEGYSVSREKKESFPLTVTSAQKNPTAFYLCASSILAGRYEQYFGPGTRLTVT.

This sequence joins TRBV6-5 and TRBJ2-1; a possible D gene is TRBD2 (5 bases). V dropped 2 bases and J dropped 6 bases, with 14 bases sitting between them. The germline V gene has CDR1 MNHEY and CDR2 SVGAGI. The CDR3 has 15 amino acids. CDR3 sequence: CASSYPGSASNEQFF. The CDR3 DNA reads TGTGCCAGCAGTTACCCGGGTAGCGCATCCAATGAGCAGTTCTTC.

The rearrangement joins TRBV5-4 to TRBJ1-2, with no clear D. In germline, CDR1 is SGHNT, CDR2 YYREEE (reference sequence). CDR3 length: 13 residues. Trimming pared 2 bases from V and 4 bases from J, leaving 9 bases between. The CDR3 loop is CASSLVDLYGYTF. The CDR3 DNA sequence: TGTGCCAGCAGCTTAGTGGACCTCTATGGCTACACCTTC.

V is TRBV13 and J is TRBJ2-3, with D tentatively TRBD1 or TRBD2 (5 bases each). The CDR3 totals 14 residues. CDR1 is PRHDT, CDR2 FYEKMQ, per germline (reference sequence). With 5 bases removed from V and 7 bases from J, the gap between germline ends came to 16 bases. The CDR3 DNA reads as TGTGCCAGCAGCCAACTGACGGGGCGGAATACGCAGTATTTT. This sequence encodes CASSQLTGRNTQYF.